A selection of T cell receptor beta chains follows, all from one sample in a study of early T cells in non-severe SARS-CoV-2 infection. TCRdb re-called the 5' RACE reads through MiXCR, storing one row per CDR3 protein. Of about 80,000 distinct CDR3 sequences in the sample, roughly 4.7% were seen once. The sequenced sample was whole blood, obtained at baseline. These receptors were taken from an adult who was a healthcare worker with PCR-confirmed SARS-CoV-2 infection or an uninfected control (not recorded which). Both conserved end residues are part of each CDR3. D genes are given only for firm matches. Clone sizes are given selectively: once, few, many, or a class where the clone is expanded.

TGTGCCAGCAGCTTAGGAAGAGCGGGCTCCTACAATGAGCAGTTCTTC | CASSLGRAGSYNEQFF | TRBV7-6 | many | 16 | TRBJ2-1 | -
TGCAGCGTTGCCGGCACCGGGGAGCTGTTTTTT | CSVAGTGELFF | TRBV29-1 | many | 11 | TRBJ2-2 | -
TGTGCCAGCAGGCTCAACAATGAGCAGTTCTTC | CASRLNNEQFF | TRBV14 | many | 11 | TRBJ2-1 | -
TGTGCCAGCAGCGGACCCGGGACCTACGAGCAGTACTTC | CASSGPGTYEQYF | TRBV21-1 | few | 13 | TRBJ2-7 | -
TGTGCCAGCAGTTCTCCCGGGACAGGGGGGCACAATGAGCAGTTCTTC | CASSSPGTGGHNEQFF | TRBV27 | many | 16 | TRBJ2-1 | TRBD1
TGTGCCAGCAGCCCGAGGGGTAACTACGAGCAGTACTTC | CASSPRGNYEQYF | TRBV7-6 | many | 13 | TRBJ2-7 | -
TGTGCCAGCAGCTTAGCGTCAGATACGCAGTATTTT | CASSLASDTQYF | TRBV7-9 | many | 12 | TRBJ2-3 | -
TGTGCCAGCAGGGGGACAGGGAGTAATGGCTACACCTTC | CASRGTGSNGYTF | TRBV6-2/TRBV6-3 | - | 13 | TRBJ1-2 | TRBD1
TGCAGTGCTAGAGAATATGCGGAAGGGAGGGGAGATACGCAGTATTTT | CSAREYAEGRGDTQYF | TRBV20-1 | - | 16 | TRBJ2-3 | TRBD2
TGTGCCAGCAGTTCTAGAGTAGCGGGAGGGCCGGGTCAGACAGATACGCAGTATTTT | CASSSRVAGGPGQTDTQYF | TRBV9 | few | 19 | TRBJ2-3 | TRBD2
TGTGCCAGCAGCAGACGGACCTCCGATCCATCCCCGAACACCGGGGAGCTGTTTTTT | CASSRRTSDPSPNTGELFF | TRBV5-7 | many | 19 | TRBJ2-2 | -
TGTGCCAGCGCTCCTTTTTTACCCCTCCACTTT | CASAPFLPLHF | TRBV6-1 | - | 11 | TRBJ1-6 | -
TGTGCCAGCAGCTCCCAGGGGAGGGAGACCCAGTACTTC | CASSSQGRETQYF | TRBV11-2 | many | 13 | TRBJ2-5 | -
TGTGCCAGCCGGGCGAAGGCTAGCGCCTCCTACGAGCAGTACTTC | CASRAKASASYEQYF | TRBV19 | many | 15 | TRBJ2-7 | -
TGTGCCAGCAGTTACTCGATAAGGGAATCGAACACTGAAGCTTTCTTT | CASSYSIRESNTEAFF | TRBV6-5 | - | 16 | TRBJ1-1 | -
TGCGCCAGCAGCCAAGGTCAGGGGGCATACGAGCAGTACTTC | CASSQGQGAYEQYF | TRBV4-1 | many | 14 | TRBJ2-7 | TRBD1
TGTGCCAGTAGTATAGCGGGGACTCGGACGCGGCATGAGCAGTTCTTC | CASSIAGTRTRHEQFF | TRBV19 | few | 16 | TRBJ2-1 | -
TGTGCCAGCTCACCAAGACAGGGAGCTAACTATGGCTACACCTTC | CASSPRQGANYGYTF | TRBV18 | many | 15 | TRBJ1-2 | TRBD1
TGTGCCAGCAGCCCCGGGGGACAGGCGCAAGAGACCCAGTACTTC | CASSPGGQAQETQYF | TRBV7-9 | few | 15 | TRBJ2-5 | TRBD1
TGTGCCAGCAGTGAAATTAACAATGAGCAGTTCTTC | CASSEINNEQFF | TRBV2 | few | 12 | TRBJ2-1 | -
TGTGCCAGCAGCCAAGATCTTCTTGTGGGGACTAGCGGGAGTATATACAATGAGCAGTTCTTC | CASSQDLLVGTSGSIYNEQFF | TRBV4-2 | few | 21 | TRBJ2-1 | TRBD2
TGTGCCAGCTCACCGGGACTAGCGGACAATGAGCAGTTCTTC | CASSPGLADNEQFF | TRBV18 | - | 14 | TRBJ2-1 | TRBD2
TGTGCCAGCAGCCAAGATTCGGGGGGGCTGTACAATGAGCAGTTCTTC | CASSQDSGGLYNEQFF | TRBV14 | many | 16 | TRBJ2-1 | TRBD2
TGTGCCAGCAGCTTGTTTCCACCGGCCTGGACAGGGTTGAACACTGAAGCTTTCTTT | CASSLFPPAWTGLNTEAFF | TRBV5-4 | few | 19 | TRBJ1-1 | TRBD1
TGCAGCGTTGCCTTGGACAGGGGGCAGTATGAGCAGTACTTC | CSVALDRGQYEQYF | TRBV29-1 | many | 14 | TRBJ2-7 | TRBD1
TGTGCCAGCAGAAGTTTTACAGGGAACACTGAAGCTTTCTTT | CASRSFTGNTEAFF | TRBV9 | many | 14 | TRBJ1-1 | -
TGCGGTGCCGCGCGTATGGCTAGCACAGATACGCAGTATTTT | CGAARMASTDTQYF | TRBV20-1 | - | 14 | TRBJ2-3 | -
TGCAGCGTTGAAGATGGGGGGGTCGGGCAGCCCCAGCATTTT | CSVEDGGVGQPQHF | TRBV29-1 | many | 14 | TRBJ1-5 | -
TGTGCCAGCAGCTTAAGCCATGGGTTAGCGGGAGAGACCCAGTACTTC | CASSLSHGLAGETQYF | TRBV7-9 | - | 16 | TRBJ2-5 | TRBD2
TGCAGTGCTAGAGATTGGGGGCCGGCAGCCAGAAAAGAGACCCAGTACTTC | CSARDWGPAARKETQYF | TRBV20-1 | few | 17 | TRBJ2-5 | -
TGTGCCAGCAGTTTATATCCTTATGAGCAGTTCTTC | CASSLYPYEQFF | TRBV27 | many | 12 | TRBJ2-1 | -
TGTGCCAGCATGGAGGCCACCGGGGAGCTGTTTTTT | CASMEATGELFF | TRBV9 | - | 12 | TRBJ2-2 | -
TGCGCCAGCAGCCAAGATCGTCCCGAAGTCTCCTACGAGCAGTACTTC | CASSQDRPEVSYEQYF | TRBV4-1 | - | 16 | TRBJ2-7 | -
TGTGCCAGCAGCTTAGGGGCGCCGAGCACAGATACGCAGTATTTT | CASSLGAPSTDTQYF | TRBV7-6 | many | 15 | TRBJ2-3 | -
TGTGCCAGCAGGGTGCGCAGGGACTCCTACAATGAGCAGTTCTTC | CASRVRRDSYNEQFF | TRBV6-5 | - | 15 | TRBJ2-1 | -
TGTGCCAGCAGCCAAATTACGACAGACGAAGCTTTCTTT | CASSQITTDEAFF | TRBV3-1 | few | 13 | TRBJ1-1 | -
TGTGCCAGCTCACCACTAAAGGGGAGGACGGGAGCCAAAAACATTCAGTACTTC | CASSPLKGRTGAKNIQYF | TRBV18 | many | 18 | TRBJ2-4 | -
TGTGCCAGCAGCCTCGGACCAAGCCGCGGGAGCTATGGTGAGCAGTTCTTC | CASSLGPSRGSYGEQFF | TRBV5-8 | many | 17 | TRBJ2-1 | TRBD2
TGCAGCGTCCGGACAGGAGCGAATCAGCCCCAGCATTTT | CSVRTGANQPQHF | TRBV29-1 | few | 13 | TRBJ1-5 | TRBD1
TGTGCCAGCAGTTTAAGGCCCATGGGGCTGAACACTGAAGCTTTCTTT | CASSLRPMGLNTEAFF | TRBV12-3/TRBV12-4 | many | 16 | TRBJ1-1 | -
TGTGCCAGCAGCTTGGTACGGCAGGGCAATCAGCCCCAGCATTTT | CASSLVRQGNQPQHF | TRBV5-5 | many | 15 | TRBJ1-5 | -
TGTGCCAGCAGCTTAGGTCTTCTCTCAGCCCGCGGGCGGTCGCGCGACTATGGCTACACCTTC | CASSLGLLSARGRSRDYGYTF | TRBV7-2 | many | 21 | TRBJ1-2 | -
TGTGCCAGCAGTTTATCGTACGTCGGCATGAACACTGAAGCTTTCTTT | CASSLSYVGMNTEAFF | TRBV27 | many | 16 | TRBJ1-1 | -
TGTGCCACCAGCAGAGAAATGGGACAGGGCTATGGCTACACCTTC | CATSREMGQGYGYTF | TRBV15 | few | 15 | TRBJ1-2 | TRBD1
TGTGCCAGCAGTTCCACCACCTCTGGGGCCAACGTCCTGACTTTC | CASSSTTSGANVLTF | TRBV6-5 | many | 15 | TRBJ2-6 | -
TGTGCCAGCAGCCCCCAGGAAGGGGTGAATTCACCCCTCCACTTT | CASSPQEGVNSPLHF | TRBV28 | many | 15 | TRBJ1-6 | -
TGTGCCAGCACCTTCCCCGGGGGGTCTGAAGCTTTCTTT | CASTFPGGSEAFF | TRBV7-8 | - | 13 | TRBJ1-1 | -
TGTGCCAGCAGCTTAGGACTAGCGGGAGCCCAAGAGACCCAGTACTTC | CASSLGLAGAQETQYF | TRBV7-2 | few | 16 | TRBJ2-5 | TRBD2